The clone carrying this T cell receptor beta chain was seen a single time. The primer mix had 60 Vbeta and 13 Jbeta primers. Sequencing was performed with immunoSEQ multiplex PCR; in TCRdb, only in-frame clones are kept and a portion is missing. The data hold about 150,000 clones, with about 80% observed a single time. The record originates from a study of cytomegalovirus exposure and HLA in healthy donors. Overall study: Early released data had tens of millions of unique TCRs, all coming from HLA-typed donors.

Trimming left V 6 bases short and J 5 bases short, with 16 bases between. This CDR3 region has 14 residues. Germline CDR1 SNHLY, CDR2 FYNNEI. Sequenced: PBMCs. This sequence originates from a woman aged 50 to 60 in good health and CMV-seropositive. The chain joins TRBV2 to TRBJ1-1; possible D gene TRBD1, 5 bases. The CDR3 bases are TGTGCCAGCAGGAGGGCAGGGAGGCAAACTGAAGCTTTCTTT. This translates into CASRRAGRQTEAFF.